The rows below give T cell receptor beta chains drawn from one sample of a study of T cells in Graves' hyperthyroidism and ophthalmopathy. TCRdb re-analysed the multiplex PCR reads in MiXCR, keeping a single row per CDR3 protein. The repertoire holds roughly 380,000 distinct CDR3 sequences, with approximately 13% as singletons. Specimen: blood. The origin of the receptors is a woman aged 18-29 years with Graves' hyperthyroidism. The CDR3 runs from the conserved cysteine through the conserved F or W. The order of the fields is CDR3 length, J gene, V gene, D gene, clone size, CDR3 protein, CDR3 DNA. The D gene is left open where the match is weak. Expanded clones are given a class, and other clones once, few, many or no size at all.

15 | TRBJ2-1 | TRBV5-4 | - | few | CASSMGEISYNEQFF | TGTGCCAGCAGCATGGGTGAAATCTCCTACAATGAGCAGTTCTTC
15 | TRBJ1-1 | TRBV4-1 | - | few | CASSQDIHSNTEAFF | TGCGCCAGCAGCCAAGATATCCATTCCAACACTGAAGCTTTCTTT
16 | TRBJ1-2 | TRBV5-1 | TRBD1 | many | CASSSRTGDRSYGYTF | TGCGCCAGCAGCTCTCGGACAGGAGATCGATCCTATGGCTACACCTTC
13 | TRBJ2-1 | TRBV18 | - | many | CASSLTPGFEQFF | TGTGCCAGCTCACTTACTCCTGGGTTCGAGCAGTTCTTC
16 | TRBJ1-1 | TRBV5-5 | - | few | CASSLQGILSRAEAFF | TGTGCCAGCAGCTTACAGGGAATTCTGAGTCGGGCTGAAGCTTTCTTT
13 | TRBJ1-2 | TRBV28 | - | once | CASSLQRYYGYTF | TGTGCCAGCAGCCTCCAGAGGTACTATGGCTACACCTTC
11 | TRBJ1-1 | TRBV2 | - | many | CASSADSLAFF | TGTGCCAGCAGTGCTGACAGTCTGGCTTTCTTT
14 | TRBJ1-1 | TRBV15 | - | few | CATSRPDSHLGAFF | TGTGCCACCAGCAGACCAGACAGCCATCTGGGGGCTTTCTTT
13 | TRBJ1-2 | TRBV27 | - | many | CASSLNEGLGYTF | TGTGCCAGCAGTTTAAATGAAGGGCTGGGCTACACCTTC
14 | TRBJ1-5 | TRBV12-3/TRBV12-4 | - | many | CASSLLGTNQPQHF | TGTGCCAGCAGTTTATTGGGGACAAATCAGCCCCAGCATTTT
15 | TRBJ1-5 | TRBV30 | - | few | CAWSLKNRDNQPQHF | TGTGCCTGGAGTCTAAAGAACCGAGACAATCAGCCCCAGCATTTT
15 | TRBJ1-2 | TRBV2 | - | many | CASSEYRSNGGGYTF | TGTGCCAGCAGTGAATACCGATCAAACGGGGGTGGCTACACCTTC
14 | TRBJ2-3 | TRBV7-3 | - | - | CASSLSGFADTQYF | TGTGCCAGCAGCTTATCAGGGTTTGCAGATACGCAGTATTTT
16 | TRBJ1-5 | TRBV19 | - | - | CASSPDKGQRSTPQHF | TGTGCCAGTAGCCCTGACAAAGGACAGCGCAGTACGCCCCAGCATTTT
14 | TRBJ2-2 | TRBV5-4 | - | - | CATTSFANTGELFF | TGTGCCACCACAAGTTTCGCGAACACCGGGGAGCTGTTTTTT
15 | TRBJ1-2 | TRBV28 | TRBD1 | many | CASSLAVTGEYGYTF | TGTGCCAGCAGTTTAGCTGTAACAGGGGAATATGGCTACACCTTC
14 | TRBJ1-2 | TRBV29-1 | - | many | CSVEARANQYGYTF | TGCAGCGTTGAGGCCAGGGCTAACCAGTATGGCTACACCTTC
14 | TRBJ1-1 | TRBV12-3/TRBV12-4 | TRBD1 | many | CASSLRQGNTEAFF | TGTGCCAGCAGCTTACGACAGGGTAACACTGAAGCTTTCTTT
14 | TRBJ1-2 | TRBV18 | - | many | CASSPGSEHYGYTF | TGTGCCAGCTCACCCGGATCTGAGCACTATGGCTACACCTTC
17 | TRBJ2-3 | TRBV7-2 | TRBD2 | many | CASSSRTSGLFPDTQYF | TGTGCCAGCAGCTCGCGGACTAGCGGTCTTTTCCCAGATACGCAGTATTTT
13 | TRBJ1-2 | TRBV10-3 | - | - | CAISDRENYGYTF | TGTGCCATCAGTGACAGGGAAAACTATGGCTACACCTTC
15 | TRBJ1-6 | TRBV30 | - | many | CGSDALSSGNSPLHF | TGTGGATCCGACGCTCTTAGCTCCGGGAATTCACCCCTCCACTTT
14 | TRBJ1-1 | TRBV7-6 | - | many | CASSLEFGNTEAFF | TGTGCCAGCAGCTTGGAGTTCGGGAACACTGAAGCTTTCTTT
16 | TRBJ2-2 | TRBV12-3/TRBV12-4 | TRBD2 | many | CASSFSGRIISGELFF | TGTGCCAGCAGTTTTAGCGGGAGGATCATCTCCGGGGAGCTGTTTTTT
13 | TRBJ2-3 | TRBV6-1 | - | many | CASKVPSTDTQYF | TGTGCCAGCAAAGTCCCCAGCACAGATACGCAGTATTTT
15 | TRBJ2-2 | TRBV11-1 | TRBD2 | many | CASSSKRGNTGELFF | TGTGCCAGCAGCTCCAAGCGGGGAAACACCGGGGAGCTGTTTTTT
15 | TRBJ2-1 | TRBV30 | TRBD1 | few | CACRPGQGIYNEQFF | TGTGCCTGTAGGCCGGGACAGGGCATCTACAATGAGCAGTTCTTC
18 | TRBJ1-2 | TRBV20-1 | - | - | CSARHTGGNSEGGYGYTF | TGCAGTGCTAGACACACGGGGGGAAACTCGGAGGGAGGCTATGGCTACACCTTC
14 | TRBJ2-2 | TRBV27 | - | many | CASSSGPYTGELFF | TGTGCCAGCAGTTCGGGACCGTACACCGGGGAGCTGTTTTTT
16 | TRBJ2-3 | TRBV4-2 | TRBD2 | few | CASSQAGAGEGYTQYF | TGTGCCAGCAGCCAAGCTGGGGCGGGAGAGGGATATACGCAGTATTTT
16 | TRBJ2-2 | TRBV6-1 | TRBD1 | - | CASSRNRGRDTGELFF | TGTGCCAGCAGCCGCAACAGGGGGCGGGACACCGGGGAGCTGTTTTTT
14 | TRBJ2-1 | TRBV12-3/TRBV12-4 | - | many | CASSSGTDYNEQFF | TGTGCCAGCAGTTCTGGGACGGATTACAATGAGCAGTTCTTC
13 | TRBJ2-2 | TRBV6-5 | - | - | CASSYSIAGELFF | TGTGCCAGCAGTTACTCGATTGCGGGGGAGCTGTTTTTT
12 | TRBJ2-5 | TRBV20-1 | - | many | CSATAGQETQYF | TGCAGTGCTACGGCGGGCCAAGAGACCCAGTACTTC
15 | TRBJ2-7 | TRBV7-2 | TRBD2 | many | CASSSGLAGGLEQYF | TGTGCCAGCAGCTCCGGACTAGCGGGAGGCCTCGAGCAGTACTTC
14 | TRBJ1-1 | TRBV29-1 | - | many | CSVERDSLRTEAFF | TGCAGCGTTGAACGGGACTCCCTAAGGACTGAAGCTTTCTTT
11 | TRBJ1-2 | TRBV20-1 | TRBD1 | many | CSARTGSGYTF | TGCAGTGCTAGGACAGGGAGCGGCTACACCTTC
15 | TRBJ2-1 | TRBV5-1 | - | many | CASSLNDRSYNEQFF | TGCGCCAGCAGCTTGAATGACAGATCCTACAATGAGCAGTTCTTC
15 | TRBJ2-7 | TRBV30 | TRBD2 | few | CAWSVRLAVGYEQYF | TGTGCCTGGAGTGTACGACTAGCGGTCGGGTACGAGCAGTACTTC
15 | TRBJ2-7 | TRBV19 | TRBD2 | few | CASSSRLAGGYEQYF | TGTGCCAGTAGTTCAAGACTAGCGGGGGGCTACGAGCAGTACTTC
14 | TRBJ2-7 | TRBV7-8 | - | many | CASSSHATAYEQYF | TGTGCCAGCAGCTCACATGCGACAGCCTACGAGCAGTACTTC